This T cell receptor beta chain is from a study of T cell repertoires in cytomegalovirus infection. At the level of the study: Matching HLA type and CMV infection were both indicated by public TCR beta signatures.

This clonotype was observed a few times. Antigen: not known. In TCRdb, the reads were re-called with MiXCR into one record per CDR3 protein. The data contain 200,000 to 250,000 distinct CDR3 sequences, less than 50% of them singletons. This CDR3 spans 11 amino acids. Per germline, CDR1 MDHEN and CDR2 SYDVKM. V was clipped by 2 bases and J by 7 bases, with 5 bases between them. The clonotype originates from a human donor in good health (CMV status not recorded). Some clones in this sample may be carry-over from other donors' samples. The V call is TRBV28, the J call TRBJ2-5, with unresolved D. Sequencing used CD8+ T cells from cultured PBMCs, obtained from culture after CMV antigen stimulation. CDR3 residues: CASSLSRTQYF. The CDR3 DNA reads TGTGCCAGCAGTTTAAGTAGGACCCAGTACTTC.